This T cell receptor (beta chain) came from a study of shared clonotypes between healthy human individuals. This CDR3 is 13 amino acids long. The germline gives CDR1 MNHEY, CDR2 SMNVEV (reference sequence). V lost 6 bases to trimming and J lost 7 bases; unmatched junction nucleotides: 0. Some clones are missing from TCRdb's copy, which holds only in-frame ones; the method was immunoSEQ multiplex PCR. The sample shows over a million clones, roughly 96% of them seen only once. This chain joins TRBV27 and TRBJ2-4; TRBD2 aligns across 13 bases. The source of this sequence is a man aged 25-45 years in good health. Sample: naive CD4+ T cells sorted from blood. Specified subset: CD45RA+ positively selected. The CDR3 reads CASRTSGGNIQYF. Here the CDR3 DNA reads TGTGCCAGCAGGACTAGCGGGGGGAACATTCAGTACTTC.